A single sample gave rise to the 21 T cell receptor beta chains below, sequenced in a study of OX40 agonist ivuxolimab in advanced cancers. Here immunoSEQ multiplex PCR was the method, and the copy in TCRdb shows in-frame clones only, minus some. In the table there are tens of thousands of clones, 85% to 90% of which are singletons. This material consisted of CD4+ or CD8+ T cells sorted from blood, taken in a trial of the OX40 agonist ivuxolimab. These receptors were collected from an adult with an advanced solid tumor such as melanoma, head and neck, liver or kidney cancer.

This chain links TRBV11-2 with TRBJ1-6, with D unclear. Germline loops: CDR1 SGHAT, CDR2 FQNNGV. The V gene lost 0 bases and the J gene lost 0 bases, with 3 bases spanning the gap. The CDR3 loop spans 15 amino acids. CDR3 DNA: TGTGCCAGCAGCTTAGATAGCTCCTATAATTCACCCCTCCACTTT. It specifies CASSLDSSYNSPLHF.

The rearrangement uses TRBV27 and TRBJ2-5; the match to TRBD1 covers 7 bases. The V segment lost 5 bases and the J segment 5 bases; nucleotides outside the gene matches: 8. Germline V gene sequence: CDR1 MNHEY, CDR2 SMNVEV (reference sequence). The CDR3 has 14 residues. In nucleotides, the CDR3 is TGTGCCAGCAGTCAGAGACAGGGTGGGGAGACCCAGTACTTC. Its translation: CASSQRQGGETQYF.

The chain employs TRBV5-1 and TRBJ1-5; unclear D gene. The CDR3 covers 14 residues. Looked up from germline, CDR1 is SGHRS and CDR2 is YFSETQ. Trimming took off 0 bases at V and 5 bases at J, with 9 bases between the two ends. The CDR3 protein is CASSLGVPDQPQHF. CDR3 sequence (DNA): TGCGCCAGCAGCTTGGGGGTCCCCGATCAGCCCCAGCATTTT.

This chain links TRBV10-3 with TRBJ2-1; D is uncertain. V was clipped by 3 bases and J by 0 bases, with 3 bases between them. Germline V gene lookup returns CDR1 ENHRY and CDR2 SYGVKD. CDR3 length equals 13 residues. CDR3: CAISDHSYNEQFF. In DNA, the CDR3 is TGTGCCATCAGTGATCACTCCTACAATGAGCAGTTCTTC.

This chain joins TRBV2 and TRBJ1-2, with D perhaps matching TRBD1 (5 bases). There are 13 residues in the CDR3. The germline CDR1 and CDR2 sequences are SNHLY and FYNNEI. The V end was cut by 6 bases, the J end by 0 bases, with 8 bases between. CDR3 region: CASSQGSNYGYTF. CDR3 DNA sequence: TGTGCCAGCAGCCAGGGCTCTAACTATGGCTACACCTTC.

V usage is TRBV6-5 and J usage is TRBJ1-6; tentative D call: TRBD1 (5 bases). Deletions cut 2 bases from V and 7 bases from J, with 9 bases between. The CDR3 has 14 residues. Germline V CDR1 and CDR2: MNHEY, SVGAGI. The DNA of the CDR3 is TGTGCCAGCAGTTACGGATGGGGGAATTCACCCCTCCACTTT. Encoded protein: CASSYGWGNSPLHF.

This chain connects TRBV2 to TRBJ1-1, with D unclear. This CDR3 comprises 15 residues. From germline, CDR1 is SNHLY and CDR2 FYNNEI. The ends were cut back, 7 bases at V and 0 bases at J, with 15 bases in the middle. CDR3 DNA sequence: TGTGCCAGCATAGTAGACCCTGAGCTGAACACTGAAGCTTTCTTT. Amino acid sequence: CASIVDPELNTEAFF. Full variable domain (missing parts from reference TRBV2 and TRBJ1-1): EPEVTQTPSHQVTQMGQEVILRCVPISNHLYFYWYRQILGQKVEFLVSFYNNEISEKSEIFDDQFSVERPDGSNFTLKIRSTKLEDSAMYFCASIVDPELNTEAFFGQGTRLTVV.

The V gene is TRBV13, the J gene TRBJ2-1; 8 positions agree with TRBD2. The CDR3 loop spans 16 amino acids. The junction had 10 bases not matched to a gene; V was cut back by 2 bases and J by 7 bases. The germline V gene has CDR1 PRHDT and CDR2 FYEKMQ (reference sequence). This CDR3 is CASSLFLLAGQNEQFF. CDR3 DNA: TGTGCCAGCAGCTTATTTTTATTAGCGGGGCAAAATGAGCAGTTCTTC.

The chain combines TRBV30 with TRBJ2-7; no clear D gene. The CDR3 is 11 amino acids. In germline, CDR1 is GTSNPN, CDR2 SVGIG (reference sequence). V was trimmed by 1 base and J by 5 bases, leaving 6 bases between them. For the CDR3, the DNA is TGTGCCTGGAGTGGCCTAAACGAGCAGTACTTC. Translated: CAWSGLNEQYF.

This sequence joins TRBV19 and TRBJ1-1; the match to TRBD1 covers 8 bases. The CDR3 extends over 17 amino acids. V shed 2 bases, J shed 0 bases, and the junction held 8 bases outside the gene matches. Germline V gives CDR1 LNHDA, CDR2 SQIVND (reference sequence). Here the CDR3 DNA reads TGTGCCAGTAGTATACACGGACAGGGCCGTTTGAACACTGAAGCTTTCTTT. This codes for CASSIHGQGRLNTEAFF.

The rearrangement joins TRBV12-2 to TRBJ2-7. TRBV12-2 is a recognized pseudogene. CDR3 length equals 17 residues. CDR3: CASRLDPPKGRDYEQYF. Written as DNA, the CDR3 is TGTGCAAGTCGCTTAGATCCCCCCAAGGGGAGAGACTACGAGCAGTACTTC.

The chain combines TRBV7-8 with TRBJ1-4, with D maybe TRBD1 (5 bases). The germline V gene encodes CDR1 SGHVS and CDR2 FQNEAQ. The CDR3 sequence is 16 residues long. With 5 bases removed from V and 4 bases from J, the gap between germline ends came to 17 bases. Here the CDR3 reads CASSLRPGPINEKLFF. The CDR3, as DNA: TGTGCCAGCAGCCTACGCCCGGGACCGATTAATGAAAAACTGTTTTTT.

The V gene is TRBV6-1, the J gene TRBJ2-7, with a tentative D call TRBD2 (6 bases). V shed 6 bases and J shed 6 bases, with 18 bases lying between them. The germline gives CDR1 MNHNS, CDR2 SASEGT. This CDR3 spans 14 amino acids. The CDR3 protein is CASRPAGWFSEQYF. As DNA, the CDR3 is TGTGCCAGCAGGCCCGCGGGATGGTTCAGCGAGCAGTACTTC.

The chain carries TRBV6-5 and TRBJ2-7; 12 bases agree with TRBD1. Unmatched junction bases numbered 5, after V lost 5 bases and J lost 6 bases. CDR3 length: 14 amino acids. Germline CDR1 reads MNHEY; CDR2 reads SVGAGI. The CDR3 nucleotides are TGTGCCAGCAGTAGGGACAGGGGGCTGAGCGAGCAGTACTTC. Encoded protein: CASSRDRGLSEQYF.

This sequence joins TRBV2 and TRBJ1-6; the match to TRBD1 covers 7 bases. This CDR3 is built from 17 residues. The V gene's germline CDR1 is SNHLY and CDR2 FYNNEI. V lost 3 bases, J lost 13 bases, and 18 bases stayed unmatched. This CDR3 is CASSDRGTVVPIPPLHF. CDR3 coding DNA: TGTGCCAGCAGTGATCGCGGGACAGTTGTACCAATTCCGCCCCTCCACTTT.

V and J are TRBV6-6 and TRBJ2-7, with D tentatively TRBD1 (6 bases). From germline, CDR1 is MNHNY and CDR2 SVGAGI (reference sequence). Trimming removed 2 bases at V and 4 bases at J, with 12 bases between. This CDR3 is built from 14 residues. CDR3 sequence: CASSYQGGRYEQYF. The CDR3 nucleotides are TGTGCCAGCAGTTACCAAGGGGGTCGGTACGAGCAGTACTTC.

This clone appeared once. The chain links TRBV6-5 to TRBJ2-3; D may correspond to TRBD1 or TRBD2 (6 bases each). The CDR3 has 14 residues. Germline CDR1 reads MNHEY; CDR2 reads SVGAGI. V shed 6 bases and J shed 8 bases, with 18 bases lying between them. The CDR3 region has the DNA TGTGCCAGCAGCACCCCTGGGGGGCTCGCTACGCAGTATTTT. It yields the protein CASSTPGGLATQYF.

The chain carries TRBV30 and TRBJ1-2, with 8 bases lining up with TRBD1. Germline loops: CDR1 GTSNPN, CDR2 SVGIG (reference sequence). The CDR3 consists of 14 residues. V shed 1 base, J shed 4 bases, and the junction held 5 bases outside the gene matches. CDR3 protein: CAWSAGGNSYGYTF. As DNA, the CDR3 is TGTGCCTGGAGTGCAGGGGGCAACAGCTATGGCTACACCTTC.

The chain is built from TRBV10-3 and TRBJ2-7, with TRBD1 as a possible D gene (6 bases). This CDR3 region has 12 residues. The V and J ends lost 9 bases and 5 bases respectively, with 14 bases between them. Germline V lookup: CDR1 ENHRY, CDR2 SYGVKD. DNA for the CDR3: TGTGCCATAACGGACAGCGGTGACGAGCAGTACTTC. It encodes CAITDSGDEQYF.

The J gene is TRBJ2-3, the V gene TRBV2, with D possibly being TRBD1 (6 bases). Germline CDR1 and CDR2: SNHLY and FYNNEI. The CDR3 contains 13 residues. The V end lost 6 bases, the J end lost 3 bases, and 10 bases lay between the germline ends. The CDR3, as DNA: TGTGCCAGCAGAAGGGGGTATACAGATACGCAGTATTTT. It translates to CASRRGYTDTQYF. Variable domain in full (rest from reference TRBV2 and TRBJ2-3): EPEVTQTPSHQVTQMGQEVILRCVPISNHLYFYWYRQILGQKVEFLVSFYNNEISEKSEIFDDQFSVERPDGSNFTLKIRSTKLEDSAMYFCASRRGYTDTQYFGPGTRLTVL.

This rearrangement joins TRBV6-1 to TRBJ1-2; TRBD1 is a possible D gene (5 bases). CDR1 is MNHNS, CDR2 SASEGT, per germline. Trimming took 8 bases from V and 8 from J, leaving 24 bases between them. This CDR3 has 15 residues. The DNA for the CDR3 is TGTGCCAGCGGTGGTCCCGGGGTCGACAGTCCCGGCTACACCTTC. This codes for CASGGPGVDSPGYTF.